Shown below are 23 T cell receptor beta chains from a single sample sequenced in a study of human T cells and chemical hapten exposure. MiXCR, run by TCRdb on the RACE reads, gives a single entry per CDR3 protein. The sample holds some 38,000 distinct CDR3 sequences, more than 6% seen once. The time point is: patch test 1, 2 weeks after DPC sensitization. The treatment was: therapeutic diphenylcyclopropenone sensitization with weekly scalp DPC. Whole blood, unfractionated, served as the material for total RNA extraction. Material: whole blood, obtained in connection with sensitization to the hapten diphenylcyclopropenone (DPC). Receptors were obtained from a young woman with alopecia areata. Some clones in this sample may be carry-over from other donors' samples.

There are a few counts of this clonotype. This chain links TRBV11-2 with TRBJ2-2, with 7 nucleotides matching TRBD1. J was trimmed by 4 bases and V by 5 bases; bases with no gene match: 13. Germline V lookup: CDR1 SGHAT, CDR2 FQNNGV. The CDR3 runs 17 residues. CDR3 in amino acids: CASSLHGTTGFTGELFF. The CDR3 coding sequence is TGTGCCAGCAGCCTACATGGGACGACAGGGTTCACCGGGGAGCTGTTTTTT.

This clonotype was detected a few times. The chain has TRBV27 and TRBJ2-2, with unresolved D. V lost 4 bases and J 5 bases, leaving 8 bases between the germline ends. There are 13 residues in the CDR3. Germline-derived CDR1 and CDR2 are MNHEY and SMNVEV (reference sequence). Here the CDR3 reads CASSSKLTGELFF. The CDR3 DNA is TGTGCCAGCAGTTCCAAATTAACCGGGGAGCTGTTTTTT.

Remarks on this clonotype: One junction end does not reproduce the germline sequence, and a read error may be involved. This rearrangement joins TRBV7-2 to TRBJ2-1; D may be TRBD2 (5 bases). CDR1 is SGHTA, CDR2 FQGNSA, per germline. This CDR3 contains 16 residues. In DNA form, the CDR3 reads TGTGCCAGCAGCCCGCGGGTCGCGAGCTCCTACAATGAGCAGTTTTTC. Translating it yields CASSPRVASSYNEQFF.

The chain combines TRBV28 with TRBJ2-1; the D gene is possibly TRBD2 (7 bases). With 3 bases removed from V and 5 bases from J, the gap between germline ends came to 14 bases. This CDR3 contains 15 residues. In germline, CDR1 is MDHEN, CDR2 SYDVKM. For the CDR3, the DNA is TGTGCCAGCAGTTTGCGGGGGCTAGCAAACAATGAGCAGTTCTTC. It specifies CASSLRGLANNEQFF.

This clonotype was counted between two and nine times. The chain has TRBV5-6 and TRBJ2-2; TRBD2 might be the D (5 bases). Germline CDR1 SGHDT, CDR2 YYEEEE. V was shortened by 1 base and J by 4 bases, with 8 bases between the two germline ends. The CDR3 sequence is 14 residues long. For the CDR3, the DNA is TGTGCCAGCAGCTTGTTCGGGATCACCGGGGAGCTGTTTTTT. As protein: CASSLFGITGELFF.

This clonotype was seen more than once but under ten times. The chain is built from TRBV20-1 and TRBJ1-2; D possibly corresponds to TRBD1 (6 bases). CDR1 and CDR2 from the germline V gene are DFQATT and SNEGSKA (reference sequence). V lost 1 base to trimming and J lost 4 bases, with 16 bases between them. CDR3 size: 15 residues. The chain's CDR3 is CSARADSSLGYGYTF. As DNA, the CDR3 is TGCAGTGCTAGAGCGGACAGTTCCTTGGGCTATGGCTACACCTTC.

This clonotype has just a few counts. The rearrangement joins TRBV7-9 to TRBJ2-7; TRBD2 matches at 7 bases. With 1 base clipped from V and 3 bases from J, the junction kept 6 bases outside the gene matches. Germline V lookup: CDR1 SEHNR, CDR2 FQNEAQ (reference sequence). This CDR3 is 15 amino acids long. CDR3 bases: TGTGCCAGCAGCTTAGTTGTGCGGGGGAGCTACGAGCAGTACTTC. Translating gives CASSLVVRGSYEQYF.

This chain links TRBV11-3 with TRBJ2-7; D is unresolved. Germline V lookup: CDR1 SGHNT, CDR2 YENEEA. The CDR3 sequence is 15 residues long. V lost 3 bases to trimming and J lost 0 bases, with 12 bases between them. CDR3 DNA sequence: TGTGCCAGCAGCTTGAACATGGGTAGCTCCTACGAGCAGTACTTC. Protein sequence: CASSLNMGSSYEQYF.

The rearrangement links TRBV7-8 to TRBJ2-7, with 7 positions matching TRBD1. The germline V gene has CDR1 SGHVS and CDR2 FQNEAQ. Trimming cost V 5 bases and J 2 bases; bases outside gene matches: 3. The CDR3 has 13 amino acids. Here the CDR3 DNA reads TGTGCCAGCAGCCCGGGACAGCCCTACGAGCAGTACTTC. It encodes CASSPGQPYEQYF.

This clonotype was seen ten or more times. The rearrangement links TRBV20-1 to TRBJ1-5, with D possibly TRBD1 on 6 matching bases. Germline lookup yields CDR1 DFQATT and CDR2 SNEGSKA (reference sequence). V gave up 3 bases and J gave up 1 base, with 16 bases separating them. This CDR3 contains 16 residues. CDR3 in DNA: TGCAGTGCTAGGGGGGGGGCAGGCTACAGCAATCAGCCCCAGCATTTT. It specifies CSARGGAGYSNQPQHF.

This clonotype was counted a few times. This chain uses TRBV25-1 with TRBJ2-4; the D is unclear. Trimming removed 2 bases at V and 9 bases at J, with 5 bases between. This CDR3 is built from 11 residues. The germline CDR1 and CDR2 sequences are MGHDK and SYGVNS. CDR3 bases: TGTGCCAGCAGTGAAGAGCGCATTCAGTACTTC. As protein: CASSEERIQYF.

Concerning this clonotype itself: Germline and junction disagree at one end, which may indicate a read error. V is TRBV5-1 and J is TRBJ2-1; no firm D call. The length of the CDR3 is 14 residues. Germline values: CDR1 SGHRS, CDR2 YFSETQ. The CDR3 DNA is TGCGCCACCAGCCCGAACGGGCCCTACAATGAGCAGTTCTTC. It codes for CATSPNGPYNEQFF.

Concerning this clonotype itself: A much larger clone lies one base from this, so it may be a read error. The gene calls are TRBV27 and TRBJ2-3, with 8 bases matching TRBD2. Germline V gives CDR1 MNHEY, CDR2 SMNVEV (reference sequence). The CDR3 runs to 15 residues. The CDR3: CASSSGLDSTDTPYF. The DNA of the CDR3 is TGTGCCAGCAGTTCGGGACTAGATAGCACAGATACGCCGTATTTT.

The sample holds many counts of this clonotype. The rearrangement uses TRBV20-1 and TRBJ1-6, with TRBD1 as a possible D gene (5 bases). In germline, CDR1 is DFQATT, CDR2 SNEGSKA (reference sequence). This CDR3 spans 13 amino acids. The V gene lost 6 bases and the J gene lost 9 bases, with 15 bases spanning the gap. CDR3 in amino acids: CSADRGGGSPLHF. The CDR3 DNA reads as TGCAGTGCCGACCGTGGGGGGGGTTCACCCCTCCACTTT.

This clonotype was observed a few times. The V call is TRBV12-3 or TRBV12-4, the J call TRBJ2-7; 7 nucleotides line up with TRBD1. Trimming at V came to 0 bases and at J to 2 bases, leaving 16 bases not matched to a gene. The CDR3 sequence is 19 residues long. Here the CDR3 DNA reads TGTGCCAGCAGTTTAGCGCTAAGAGAGACAGGGCAGACACCCTACGAGCAGTACTTC. Translating it yields CASSLALRETGQTPYEQYF.

The chain joins TRBV2 to TRBJ1-5, with D possibly TRBD1 on 6 matching bases. V was cut by 6 bases and J by 2 bases, with 11 bases left in between. The CDR3 length is 14 residues. Germline-derived CDR1 and CDR2 are SNHLY and FYNNEI. In DNA form, the CDR3 reads TGTGCCAGCAGGGAGGAGGGGGGCAATCAGCCCCAGCATTTT. Translating it yields CASREEGGNQPQHF.

This clonotype was counted many times. This rearrangement joins TRBV7-2 to TRBJ1-1, with no clear D. CDR3 length equals 13 residues. The germline CDR1 and CDR2 sequences are SGHTA and FQGNSA. Trimming cost V 2 bases and J 2 bases, with 6 bases left between them. The CDR3 nucleotides are TGTGCCAGCAGCTTAAGGGCCAACACTGAAGCTTTCTTT. Translation: CASSLRANTEAFF.

The chain employs TRBV6-6 and TRBJ2-7, with 7 nucleotides matching TRBD2. Trimming at V came to 2 bases and at J to 5 bases, leaving 6 bases not matched to a gene. CDR3 length: 14 residues. Germline V gene data show CDR1 as MNHNY and CDR2 as SVGAGI (reference sequence). The CDR3 here is CASSYGRGTDEQYF. The DNA for the CDR3 is TGTGCCAGCAGTTACGGGAGGGGTACGGACGAGCAGTACTTC.

The genes are TRBV4-3 and TRBJ2-2, with 10 bases matching TRBD2. V was clipped by 0 bases and J by 4 bases; unmatched bases: 2. This CDR3 region has 16 residues. The germline V gene has CDR1 LGHNA and CDR2 YSLEER. The DNA for the CDR3 is TGCGCCAGCAGCCAAGAACGACTAGCGGGCACCGGGGAGCTGTTTTTT. It encodes CASSQERLAGTGELFF.

Many counts were recorded for this clonotype. This chain connects TRBV12-3 or TRBV12-4 to TRBJ2-2; D ambiguous. V lost 3 bases, J lost 7 bases, and 18 bases lay in between. The CDR3 is 16 residues long. The CDR3 nucleotides are TGTGCCAGCAGTTTTTGGAATTTGTCCTCCAACGGGGAGCTGTTTTTT. Translating it yields CASSFWNLSSNGELFF.

This clonotype occurred many times. The genes are TRBV7-3 and TRBJ2-1, with 7 bases fitting TRBD2. CDR1 is SGHTA, CDR2 FQGTGA, per germline. The CDR3 is 15 amino acids. V lost 0 bases, J lost 2 bases, and 1 base stayed unmatched. The CDR3 region is CASSLTGGTYNEQFF. The CDR3 DNA is TGTGCCAGCAGCTTAACGGGGGGGACCTACAATGAGCAGTTCTTC.

This rearrangement joins TRBV28 to TRBJ2-7; no reliable D call. V gave up 5 bases and J gave up 2 bases, with 13 bases separating them. Germline lookup yields CDR1 MDHEN and CDR2 SYDVKM. This CDR3 region has 14 residues. The CDR3 DNA reads TGTGCCAGCAGTCCGCCCCTGACCCCCTACGAGCAGTACTTC. It is translated as CASSPPLTPYEQYF.

The chain is built from TRBV6-6 and TRBJ1-5; tentatively, D is TRBD1 (5 bases). Germline V gene lookup returns CDR1 MNHNY and CDR2 SVGAGI (reference sequence). With 0 bases removed from V and 1 base from J, the gap between germline ends came to 10 bases. The CDR3 runs 16 residues. The chain's CDR3 is CASSYSPGSSNQPQHF. In DNA, the CDR3 is TGTGCCAGCAGTTACTCGCCAGGGAGCAGCAATCAGCCCCAGCATTTT.